This T cell receptor beta chain emerged from a study of blood T cell repertoires in COVID-19. Study context: Some COVID-19 samples were acute and others convalescent; all came from the United States, Italy and Spain.

Only in-frame clones appear in the TCRdb table, and some are missing; sequencing was by immunoSEQ multiplex PCR. Seen here are about 270,000 clones, around nine tenths observed once, and the top ten hold over 8%. Trimming removed 1 base at V and 3 bases at J, with 5 bases between. Germline CDR1 and CDR2: LGHDT and YNNKEL (reference sequence). This CDR3 is 13 amino acids long. Sequences were obtained from peripheral blood. The clonotype originates from a man aged 35 to 55 with active or convalescent COVID-19. The chain has TRBV3-1 (or the pseudogene TRBV3-2) and TRBJ2-3; the D is unclear. CDR3: CASSQGTTDTQYF. The CDR3 nucleotides are TGTGCCAGCAGCCAAGGTACAACAGATACGCAGTATTTT.